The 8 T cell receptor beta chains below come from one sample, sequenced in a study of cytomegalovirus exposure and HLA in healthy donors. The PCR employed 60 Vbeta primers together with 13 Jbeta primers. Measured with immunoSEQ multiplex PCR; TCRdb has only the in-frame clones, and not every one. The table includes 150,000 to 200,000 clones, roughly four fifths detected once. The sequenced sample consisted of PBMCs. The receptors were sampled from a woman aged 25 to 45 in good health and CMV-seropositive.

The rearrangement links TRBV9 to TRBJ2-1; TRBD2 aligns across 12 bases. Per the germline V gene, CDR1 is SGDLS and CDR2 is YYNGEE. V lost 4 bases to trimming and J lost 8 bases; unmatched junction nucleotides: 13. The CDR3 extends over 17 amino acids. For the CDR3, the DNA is TGTGCCAGCAGCCCCTCAAATCTAGCGGGGGGGAAGGATGAGCAGTTCTTC. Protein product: CASSPSNLAGGKDEQFF. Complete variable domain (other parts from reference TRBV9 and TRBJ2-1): DSGVTQTPKHLITATGQRVTLRCSPRSGDLSVYWYQQSLDQGLQFLIQYYNGEERAKGNILERFSAQQFPDLHSELNLSSLELGDSALYFCASSPSNLAGGKDEQFFGPGTRLTVL.

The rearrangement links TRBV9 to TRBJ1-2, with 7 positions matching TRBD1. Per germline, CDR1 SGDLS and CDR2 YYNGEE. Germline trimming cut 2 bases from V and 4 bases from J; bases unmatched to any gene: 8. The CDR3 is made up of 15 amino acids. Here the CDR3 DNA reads TGTGCCAGCAGCGTGGGACAGAATCCCATCTATGGCTACACCTTC. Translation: CASSVGQNPIYGYTF.

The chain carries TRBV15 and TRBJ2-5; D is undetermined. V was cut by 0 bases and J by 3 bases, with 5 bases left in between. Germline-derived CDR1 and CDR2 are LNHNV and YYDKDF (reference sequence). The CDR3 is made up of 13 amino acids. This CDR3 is CATSREAKETQYF. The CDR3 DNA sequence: TGTGCCACCAGCAGAGAGGCCAAAGAGACCCAGTACTTC.

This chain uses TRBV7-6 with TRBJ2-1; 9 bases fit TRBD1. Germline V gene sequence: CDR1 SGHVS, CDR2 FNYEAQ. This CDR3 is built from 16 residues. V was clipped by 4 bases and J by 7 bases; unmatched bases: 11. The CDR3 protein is CASSYRGQGWSNEQFF. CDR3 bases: TGTGCCAGCAGCTACCGGGGACAGGGTTGGAGTAATGAGCAGTTCTTC. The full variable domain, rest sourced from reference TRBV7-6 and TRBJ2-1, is GAGVSQSPRYKVTKRGQDVALRCDPISGHVSLYWYRQALGQGPEFLTYFNYEAQQDKSGLPNDRFSAERPEGSISTLTIQRTEQRDSAMYRCASSYRGQGWSNEQFFGPGTRLTVL.

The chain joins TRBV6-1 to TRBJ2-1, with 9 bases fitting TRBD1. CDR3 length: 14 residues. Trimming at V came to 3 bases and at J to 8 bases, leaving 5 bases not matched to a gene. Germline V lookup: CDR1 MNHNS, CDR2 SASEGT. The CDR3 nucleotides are TGTGCCAGCAGTGACCGGACAGGGGTGGATGAGCAGTTCTTC. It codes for CASSDRTGVDEQFF.

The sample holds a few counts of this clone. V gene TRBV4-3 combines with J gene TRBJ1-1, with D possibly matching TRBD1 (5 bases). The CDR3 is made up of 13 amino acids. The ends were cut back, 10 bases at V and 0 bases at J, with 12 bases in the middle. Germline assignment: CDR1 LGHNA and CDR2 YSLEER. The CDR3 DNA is TGCGCCACCTCCAGGGCTATGAACACTGAAGCTTTCTTT. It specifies CATSRAMNTEAFF.

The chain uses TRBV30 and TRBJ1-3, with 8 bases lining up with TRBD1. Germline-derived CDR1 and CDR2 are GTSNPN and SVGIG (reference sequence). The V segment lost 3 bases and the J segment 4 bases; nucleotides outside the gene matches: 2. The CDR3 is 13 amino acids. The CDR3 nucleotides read TGTGCCTGGAGGGGGACAGGCGGAAACACCATATATTTT. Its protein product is CAWRGTGGNTIYF.

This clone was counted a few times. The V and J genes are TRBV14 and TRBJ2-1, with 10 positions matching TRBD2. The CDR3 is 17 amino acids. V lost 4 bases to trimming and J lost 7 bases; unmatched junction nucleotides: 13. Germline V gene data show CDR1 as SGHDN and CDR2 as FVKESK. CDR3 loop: CASSLRRTSGMRNEQFF. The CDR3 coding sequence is TGTGCCAGCAGCCTCCGACGGACTAGCGGAATGAGGAATGAGCAGTTCTTC.